The 7 T cell receptor beta chains reported below all come from one sample, sequenced in a study of shared clonotypes between healthy human individuals. The table came from immunoSEQ multiplex PCR; TCRdb's copy has only in-frame clones and leaves some out. The repertoire consists of hundreds of thousands of clones, with approximately 95% occurring once and the leading ten covering less than 0.06%. Sequences were obtained from naive CD4+ T cells sorted from blood. Subset: CD45RA+ positively selected. The source is a woman aged 30 to 39 in good health.

CDR3 protein: CASSLGGEKLFF. The CDR3 nucleotides are TGCGCCAGCAGCTTGGGTGGTGAAAAACTGTTTTTT. The chain uses TRBV5-1 and TRBJ1-4, with no clear D. V lost 0 bases to trimming and J lost 7 bases, with 4 bases between them. In germline, CDR1 is SGHRS, CDR2 YFSETQ. The CDR3 covers 12 residues.

In the case of this clone: The junction does not match germline at one end; this may be a read error. The same CDR3 also results from other DNA sequences found in this sample. The chain combines TRBV4-2 with TRBJ2-7; 16 bases line up with TRBD2. The CDR3 length is 21 residues. Germline CDR1 and CDR2: LGHNA and YNFKEQ. The CDR3 bases are TGTGCCAGTAGCCAAGCTTTTACGGGACTAGCGGGAGGGCTCAACGCCTACGAGCAGTACTTC. Protein: CASSQAFTGLAGGLNAYEQYF.

The V call is TRBV10-2, the J call TRBJ2-2; D might be TRBD1 (6 bases). The CDR3 loop spans 12 amino acids. V was pared by 7 bases and J by 8 bases, with 11 bases between. Germline V gene lookup returns CDR1 WSHSY and CDR2 SAAADI. The CDR3 DNA reads as TGCGCCAGCAACAGAGACAGGGGGGAGCTGTTTTTT. Protein: CASNRDRGELFF.

The chain employs TRBV9 and TRBJ2-7; D remains ambiguous. The length of the CDR3 is 12 residues. Per germline, CDR1 SGDLS and CDR2 YYNGEE. V shed 7 bases and J shed 6 bases, with 14 bases lying between them. The chain's CDR3 is CASPPGDCEQYF. The CDR3, as DNA: TGTGCCAGCCCCCCTGGGGATTGCGAGCAGTACTTC.

The J gene is TRBJ2-7, the V gene TRBV11-3; perhaps TRBD2 as D (7 bases). V was trimmed by 4 bases and J by 1 base, leaving 14 bases between them. CDR1 is SGHNT and CDR2 is YENEEA in the germline V gene. The CDR3 spans 15 residues. CDR3 loop: CASSSARGGSYEQYF. The CDR3 bases are TGTGCCAGCAGCTCGGCGAGGGGGGGTTCCTACGAGCAGTACTTC.

The chain couples TRBV6-4 to TRBJ1-6, with unresolved D. Germline loops: CDR1 MRHNA, CDR2 SNTAGT. V lost 0 bases and J lost 9, with 15 bases in between. The CDR3 runs to 16 residues. The CDR3: CASSDSGQAPGSPLHF. CDR3 in DNA: TGTGCCAGCAGTGACTCCGGGCAGGCCCCCGGTTCACCCCTCCACTTT.

This clone was counted once. The chain uses TRBV7-8 and TRBJ2-2; D is unresolved. Germline CDR1 SGHVS, CDR2 FQNEAQ. Deletions cut 1 base from V and 7 bases from J, with 13 bases between. CDR3 length equals 15 residues. CDR3 sequence reads: CASSLGLSPGGELFF. CDR3 DNA sequence: TGTGCCAGCAGCTTAGGTTTAAGCCCGGGCGGGGAGCTGTTTTTT.